This T cell receptor beta chain emerged from a study of T cell responses to AZD1222 COVID-19 vaccine. Libraries were prepared by immunoSEQ multiplex PCR; TCRdb keeps only in-frame clonotypes and omits some of them. The sample holds fewer than 200,000 clones, roughly 94% seen once. Germline V CDR1 and CDR2: MGHDK, SYGVNS. Deletions cut 3 bases from V and 0 bases from J, with 0 bases between. The CDR3 totals 13 residues. The chain joins TRBV25-1 to TRBJ2-6; D call uncertain. This TCR derives from an adult who received the AZD1222 COVID-19 vaccine. The starting material was peripheral blood, obtained 28 days after the second AZD1222 dose. The CDR3 loop is CASSDSGANVLTF. DNA for the CDR3: TGTGCCAGCAGTGACTCTGGGGCCAACGTCCTGACTTTC.